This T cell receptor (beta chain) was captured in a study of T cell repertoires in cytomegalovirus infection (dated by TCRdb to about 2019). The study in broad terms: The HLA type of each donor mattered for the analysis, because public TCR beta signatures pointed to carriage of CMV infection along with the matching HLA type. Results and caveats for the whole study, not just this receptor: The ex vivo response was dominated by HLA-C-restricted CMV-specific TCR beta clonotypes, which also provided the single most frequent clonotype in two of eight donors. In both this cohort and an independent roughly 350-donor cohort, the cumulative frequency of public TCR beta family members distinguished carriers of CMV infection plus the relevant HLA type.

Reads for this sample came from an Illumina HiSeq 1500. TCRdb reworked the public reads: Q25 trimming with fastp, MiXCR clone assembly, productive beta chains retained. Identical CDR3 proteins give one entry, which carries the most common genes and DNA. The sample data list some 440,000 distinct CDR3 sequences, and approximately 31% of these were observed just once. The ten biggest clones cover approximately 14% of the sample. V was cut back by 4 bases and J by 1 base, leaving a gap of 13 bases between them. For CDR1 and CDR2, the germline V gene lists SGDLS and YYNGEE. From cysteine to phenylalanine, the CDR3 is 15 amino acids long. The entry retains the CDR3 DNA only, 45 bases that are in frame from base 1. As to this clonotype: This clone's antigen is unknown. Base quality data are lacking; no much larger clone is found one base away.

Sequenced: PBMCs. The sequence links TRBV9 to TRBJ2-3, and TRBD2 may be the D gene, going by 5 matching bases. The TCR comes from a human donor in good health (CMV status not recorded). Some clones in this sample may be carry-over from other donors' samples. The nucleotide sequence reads TGTGCCAGCAGCCCAGACGGGGTTCGCACAGATACGCAGTATTTT. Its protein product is CASSPDGVRTDTQYF.